The sequence of this TCR beta chain was determined in a study of cytomegalovirus exposure and HLA in healthy donors. On this clone itself: What it binds is unknown.

The V and J ends lost 0 bases and 4 bases respectively, with 13 bases between them. The CDR3 loop spans 15 amino acids. Germline V gives CDR1 LNHDA, CDR2 SQIVND (reference sequence). It was with 60 Vbeta and 13 Jbeta primers that the PCR ran. Profiled with immunoSEQ multiplex PCR; TCRdb holds only in-frame clones, not every one. Of 180,000 or so clones in the sample, about four fifths are singletons; the top ten hold about 1.5%. The study's findings and limits: Later analysis demonstrated an association between a missense DCLRE1C variant and TCR beta V- and J-gene trimming. Presence/absence analyses treated sequencing depth as roughly uniform across donors. Accurate prediction of most subjects' HLA-A and HLA-B alleles from TCR beta sequences was reported.

The sequenced sample was PBMCs. This TCR was recovered from a male donor in good health and CMV-seronegative. The chain employs TRBV19 and TRBJ2-7, with a possible D match to TRBD2 (5 bases). For the CDR3, the DNA is TGTGCCAGTAGTATAGACGAGGGTCCGCGGTACGAGCAGTACTTC. Its protein product is CASSIDEGPRYEQYF.